This T cell receptor (beta chain) was captured in a study of blood T cell repertoires in COVID-19. Whole-study context: COVID-19 samples, acute and convalescent, were from the United States, Italy and Spain. PBMCs, B-cell-depleted T cells, or T cells provided the cDNA or gDNA that made up the material.

Germline values: CDR1 KGHSH, CDR2 LQKENI. Trimming took 3 bases from V and 4 from J; bases not matched to a gene: 7. This CDR3 comprises 16 residues. Under the authors' procedure: Estimated nucleated cell counts came from reference gene primer amplification. Repertoires were generated with immunoSEQ multiplex PCR, while TCRdb's copy carries only in-frame clones and drops some. V, J and clone size derive from that table, while D and trimming were established from the DNA sequence. The repertoire includes roughly 24,000 clones, more than 75% of them detected once, and approximately 17% sits in the top ten.

Sequencing was done on a sample of peripheral blood. The sequence was obtained from a woman aged 80 or over with acute or convalescent COVID-19. The J gene is TRBJ2-2, the V gene TRBV18, with 8 bases identical to TRBD2. The CDR3 coding sequence is TGTGCCAGCTCACCCCAGGACGGGGGGGGCACCGGGGAGCTGTTTTTT. Its translation is CASSPQDGGGTGELFF.